The clone carrying this T cell receptor (beta chain) was seen a handful of times. Investigators amplified TCR beta CDR3 regions from RNA transcripts. First-round RT-PCR employed HTBI primers, with a second-round multiplex PCR after it. TCRdb ran MiXCR on the multiplex PCR reads and lists one entry per CDR3 protein. The table includes around 1.1 million distinct CDR3 sequences, approximately 35% detected once. The data derive from a study of Graves' ophthalmopathy and Graves' hyperthyroidism. This CDR3 is built from 14 residues. Germline loops: CDR1 SGHTA, CDR2 FQGNSA. Between the trimmed V and J ends, which lost 5 bases and 12 bases, there was a span of 22 bases.

Material: peripheral blood or thyroid tissue (not recorded which). The TCR originated in an adult man with Graves' hyperthyroidism. J is TRBJ1-2 and V is TRBV7-2; a possible D gene is TRBD1 (6 bases). The CDR3 sequence: CASSPGLGRGGNTF. The CDR3 DNA follows: TGTGCCAGCAGCCCAGGGTTGGGCAGGGGCGGAAACACCTTC.